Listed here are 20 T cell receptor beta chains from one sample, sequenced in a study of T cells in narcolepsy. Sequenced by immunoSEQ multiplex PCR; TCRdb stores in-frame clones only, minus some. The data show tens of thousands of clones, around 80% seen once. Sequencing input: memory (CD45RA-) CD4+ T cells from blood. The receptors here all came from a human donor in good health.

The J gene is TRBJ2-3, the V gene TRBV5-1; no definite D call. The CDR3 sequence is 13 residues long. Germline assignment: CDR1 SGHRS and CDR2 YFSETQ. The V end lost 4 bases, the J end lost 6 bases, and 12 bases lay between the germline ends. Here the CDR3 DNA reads TGCGCCAGCAGCCCCGAACGGGTGGATACGCAGTATTTT. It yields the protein CASSPERVDTQYF.

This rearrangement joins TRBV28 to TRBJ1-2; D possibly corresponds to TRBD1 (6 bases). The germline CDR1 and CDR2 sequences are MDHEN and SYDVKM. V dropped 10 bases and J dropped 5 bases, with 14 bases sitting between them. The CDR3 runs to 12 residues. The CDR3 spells CATRTDLYGYTF. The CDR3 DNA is TGTGCCACACGGACAGATCTTTATGGCTACACCTTC.

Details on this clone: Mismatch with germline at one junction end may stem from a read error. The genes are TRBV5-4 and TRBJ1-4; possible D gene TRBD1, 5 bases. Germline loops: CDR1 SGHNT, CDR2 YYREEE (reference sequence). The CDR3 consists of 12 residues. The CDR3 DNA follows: TGCGCCACGGGGGGGGCTAATGAAAAACTGTTTTTT. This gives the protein CATGGANEKLFF.

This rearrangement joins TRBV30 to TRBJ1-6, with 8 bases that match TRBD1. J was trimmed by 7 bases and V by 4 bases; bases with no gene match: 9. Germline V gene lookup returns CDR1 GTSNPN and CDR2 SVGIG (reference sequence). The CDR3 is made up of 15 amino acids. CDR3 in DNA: TGTGCCTGGACCGCCACGGACAGGGTCAATTCACCCCTCCACTTT. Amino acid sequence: CAWTATDRVNSPLHF.

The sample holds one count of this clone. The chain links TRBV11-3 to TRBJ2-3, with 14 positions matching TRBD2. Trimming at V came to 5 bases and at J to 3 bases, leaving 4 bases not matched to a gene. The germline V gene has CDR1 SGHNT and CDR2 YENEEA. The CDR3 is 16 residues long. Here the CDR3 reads CASSVGTSGGTDTQYF. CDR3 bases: TGTGCCAGCAGCGTGGGGACTAGCGGGGGAACAGATACGCAGTATTTT.

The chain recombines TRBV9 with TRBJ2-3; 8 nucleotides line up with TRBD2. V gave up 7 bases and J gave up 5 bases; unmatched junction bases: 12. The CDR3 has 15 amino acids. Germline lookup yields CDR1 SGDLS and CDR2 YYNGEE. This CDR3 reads CASGDAGGGRDTQYF. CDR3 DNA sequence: TGTGCCAGCGGGGATGCGGGAGGCGGGCGAGATACGCAGTATTTT.

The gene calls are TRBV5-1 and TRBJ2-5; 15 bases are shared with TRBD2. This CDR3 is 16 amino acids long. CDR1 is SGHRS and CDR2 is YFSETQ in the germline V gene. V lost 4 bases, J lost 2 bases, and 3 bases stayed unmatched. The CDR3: CASSQGLAGGQETQYF. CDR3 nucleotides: TGCGCCAGCAGCCAGGGACTAGCGGGGGGACAAGAGACCCAGTACTTC.

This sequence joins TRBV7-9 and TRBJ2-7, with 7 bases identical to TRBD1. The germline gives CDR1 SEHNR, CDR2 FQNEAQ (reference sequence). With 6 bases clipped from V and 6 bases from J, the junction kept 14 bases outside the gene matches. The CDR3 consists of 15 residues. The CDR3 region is CASSGVSRGSGEQYF. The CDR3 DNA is TGTGCCAGCAGTGGGGTTTCCAGGGGGTCCGGCGAGCAGTACTTC. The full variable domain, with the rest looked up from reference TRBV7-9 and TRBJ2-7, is DTGVSQNPRHKITKRGQNVTFRCDPISEHNRLYWYRQTLGQGPEFLTYFQNEAQLEKSRLLSDRFSAERPKGSFSTLEIQRTEQGDSAMYLCASSGVSRGSGEQYFGPGTRLTVT.

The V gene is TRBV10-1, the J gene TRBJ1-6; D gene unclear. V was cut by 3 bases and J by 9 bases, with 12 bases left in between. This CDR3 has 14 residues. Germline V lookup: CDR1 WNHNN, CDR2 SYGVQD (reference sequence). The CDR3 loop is CASSDLPGFSPLHF. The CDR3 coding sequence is TGCGCCAGCAGTGACCTCCCCGGTTTTTCACCCCTCCACTTT.

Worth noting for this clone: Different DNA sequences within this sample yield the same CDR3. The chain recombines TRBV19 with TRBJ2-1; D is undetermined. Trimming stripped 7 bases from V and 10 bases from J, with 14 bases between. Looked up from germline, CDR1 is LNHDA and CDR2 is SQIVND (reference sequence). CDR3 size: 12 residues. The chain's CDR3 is CASNSRRGEQFF. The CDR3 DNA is TGTGCCAGTAACTCCCGGCGTGGCGAGCAGTTCTTC.

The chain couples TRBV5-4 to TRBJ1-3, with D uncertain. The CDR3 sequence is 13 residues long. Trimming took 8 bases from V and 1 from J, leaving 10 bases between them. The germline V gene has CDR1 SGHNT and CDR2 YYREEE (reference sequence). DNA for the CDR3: TGTGCCAGTACCTACGGATCTGGAAACACCATATATTTT. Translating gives CASTYGSGNTIYF.

The DNA of the CDR3 is TGTGCCAGCAGCCCCTGGACTAGCGGGATACATGAGCAGTTCTTC. This encodes CASSPWTSGIHEQFF. The chain recombines TRBV7-9 with TRBJ2-1; TRBD2 matches 12 bases. The germline gives CDR1 SEHNR, CDR2 FQNEAQ (reference sequence). The CDR3 is 15 residues long. The junction had 7 bases not matched to a gene; V was cut back by 5 bases and J by 8 bases.

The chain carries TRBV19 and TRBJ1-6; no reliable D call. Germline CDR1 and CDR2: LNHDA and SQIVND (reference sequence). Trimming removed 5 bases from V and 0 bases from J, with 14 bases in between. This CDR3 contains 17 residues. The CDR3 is CASSGVAGSSYNSPLHF. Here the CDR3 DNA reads TGTGCCAGTAGTGGCGTGGCAGGCAGCTCCTATAATTCACCCCTCCACTTT.

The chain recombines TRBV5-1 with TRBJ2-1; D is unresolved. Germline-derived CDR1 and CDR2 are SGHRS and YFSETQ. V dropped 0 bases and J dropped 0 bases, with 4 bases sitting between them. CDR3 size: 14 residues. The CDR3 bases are TGCGCCAGCAGCTTGGGAAGCTCCTACAATGAGCAGTTCTTC. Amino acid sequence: CASSLGSSYNEQFF.

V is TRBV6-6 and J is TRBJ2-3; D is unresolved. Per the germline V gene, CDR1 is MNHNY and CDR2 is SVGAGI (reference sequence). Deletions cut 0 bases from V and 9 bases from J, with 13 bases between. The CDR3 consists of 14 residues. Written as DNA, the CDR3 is TGTGCCAGCAGTTACTCCCTTTTTACCGAGACGCAGTATTTT. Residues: CASSYSLFTETQYF.

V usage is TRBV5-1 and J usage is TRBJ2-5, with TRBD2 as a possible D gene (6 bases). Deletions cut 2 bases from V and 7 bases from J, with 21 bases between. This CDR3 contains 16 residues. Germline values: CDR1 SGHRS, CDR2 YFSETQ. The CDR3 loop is CASSFYEWTNFGTQYF. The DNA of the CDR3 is TGCGCCAGCAGCTTCTACGAGTGGACTAACTTCGGGACCCAGTACTTC.

DNA for the CDR3: TGTGCCAGCAGCGTAGAGTCTGTAGGAGATACGCAGTATTTT. Protein: CASSVESVGDTQYF. The chain uses TRBV9 and TRBJ2-3; D call uncertain. The V gene's germline CDR1 is SGDLS and CDR2 YYNGEE. The V gene lost 0 bases and the J gene lost 5 bases, with 10 bases spanning the gap. The CDR3 loop spans 14 amino acids.

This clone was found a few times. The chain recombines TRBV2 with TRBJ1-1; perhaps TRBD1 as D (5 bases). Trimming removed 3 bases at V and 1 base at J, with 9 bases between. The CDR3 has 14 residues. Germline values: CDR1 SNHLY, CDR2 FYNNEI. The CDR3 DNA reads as TGTGCCAGCAGTGACCCACAGGCGAACACTGAAGCTTTCTTT. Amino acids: CASSDPQANTEAFF.

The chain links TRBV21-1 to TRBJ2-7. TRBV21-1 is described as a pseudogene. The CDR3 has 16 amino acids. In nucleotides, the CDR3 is TGTGCCAGCAGCAGACAAAGGGATCCCCTCTCCTACGAGCAGTACTTC. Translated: CASSRQRDPLSYEQYF.

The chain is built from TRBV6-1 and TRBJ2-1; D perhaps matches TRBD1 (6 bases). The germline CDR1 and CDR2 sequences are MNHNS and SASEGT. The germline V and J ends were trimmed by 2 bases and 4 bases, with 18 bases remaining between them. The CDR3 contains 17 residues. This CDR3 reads CASSERPPPGQYNEQFF. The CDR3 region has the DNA TGTGCCAGCAGTGAAAGGCCCCCCCCGGGACAATACAATGAGCAGTTCTTC.